This TCR beta chain was recovered during a study of CD8 T cells in Susac syndrome (dated by TCRdb to the late 2010s). In the study overall: Among the Susac syndrome patients who were sequenced, clinically active disease was present in six and clinical remission was observed in fewer than 10. Susac syndrome patients were therapy-naive, on corticosteroids (some also receiving IVIg), or on IVIg alone at blood withdrawal. Whether CD8+ T cell activation and differentiation in Susac syndrome was antigen driven was tested using repertoire sequencing. Clonality of the CD8+ T cell repertoire was compared between over ten healthy donors, approximately 14 Susac syndrome patients and 15 multiple sclerosis patients.

Broad study findings and their caveats: Susac syndrome CD8+ repertoires showed clonal expansion, highest in CD8+ TEMRA cells and greater in clinically active than remitting patients. The TCR sequencing and HLA analysis was acknowledged to have included a relatively small number of individuals. Approximately 15 Susac-specific public clones were identified in the total CD8+ repertoire, and about 5 Susac-specific public clones were identified in the CD8+ TEMRA repertoire.

RNA was extracted using the RNeasy kit, and roughly 0.5 to 1 microgram was reverse transcribed with random hexamers. The immunoSEQ multiplex PCR assay, which covers 54 Vbeta and 13 Jbeta segments, was used to amplify TCR beta CDR3 regions. PCR amplification bias was corrected using a synthetic template baseline for primer optimization and computational correction. As for how the authors treated the data: Only productive sequences were kept, with reads annotated to V, D and J genes according to IMGT and analyzed in immunoSEQ Analyzer. Clonality was calculated as one minus the Shannon entropy normalized by log2 of the number of productive unique sequences. For each patient and control, public and private clones were evaluated within the 100 most prevalent clones. A clone was defined as Susac-specific if it was absent from the healthy and MS cohorts, from 950 to 1,300 published viral clones and from other ImmuneACCESS disease sequences. Using fastp trimming at Q25 and MiXCR clonotype assembly, TCRdb reanalyzed the public sequencing data and kept in-frame beta chains. Merged by CDR3 protein, the rows form single entries marked with the most common genes and DNA. The V and J calls come from TCRdb's annotation, not from the publication. The sample table shows some 130,000 distinct CDR3 sequences, and 85% to 95% are seen once. The leading ten clones occupy over 0.15% of the sample.

Reading from cysteine to phenylalanine, the CDR3 counts 11 amino acids. Of the read, only the CDR3 DNA is kept; its 33 bases are in frame from base 1. V is cut by 5 bases and J by 10 bases, and the space between the germline ends is 9 bases. A remark on this clonotype: The target of this receptor is not known. Per-base quality was not reported, and no clone a single base away is much larger than it.

Peripheral blood CD8+ and CD4+ T cells from healthy donors, Susac syndrome patients and multiple sclerosis patients were profiled by high-throughput TCR beta sequencing. The Susac syndrome patients fulfilled recently defined diagnostic criteria for definite or probable disease. Bulk CD8+ and CD4+ T cells were purified by magnetic negative isolation, whereas CD8+ TEMRA cells were enriched by FACS. Blood was drawn into EDTA tubes, processed within 24 hours, and PBMCs were isolated by density gradient centrifugation. PBMCs intended for TCR sequencing were frozen in liquid nitrogen and were later thawed in a 37 degrees C water bath. A purity of at least 90% was achieved for sorted or isolated CD4+, CD8+ and CD8+ TEMRA cells.

The origin of this receptor is a human donor with Susac syndrome. Source material: CD8+ T cells from PBMCs. This receptor chain uses TRBV12-3 or TRBV12-4 and TRBJ2-1; the D assignment is uncertain and may be TRBD1 or TRBD2, with 5 bases supporting each. The CDR3 in this case is CASSMGPEQFF. The nucleotide sequence is given as TGTGCCAGCAGTATGGGACCAGAGCAGTTCTTC.